Below, 12 T cell receptor beta chains from the same sample are listed, as sequenced in a study of T cell responses to AZD1222 COVID-19 vaccine (dated by TCRdb to about 2021). Sample time point, as interpreted from the label and publication: sample from adult after SARS-CoV-2 infection, after symptom onset. The library was made by the immunoSEQ multiplex PCR assay. TCRdb took over this immuneACCESS table, retaining in-frame rearrangements with V and J assigned. Such tables are incomplete; in checked studies, under half of the missing clones stem from an unresolved V gene, and the remainder is unexplained. The sample table lists around 140,000 clones, 85% to 95% of them with a count of one. Approximately 12% of the sample goes to the ten largest clones. The source material was peripheral blood, sampled after recovery from COVID-19. The receptors were sampled from an adult who had recovered from COVID-19.

This clone was seen a single time. The chain combines TRBV7-9 with TRBJ2-5, with TRBD2 matching over 12 bases. Unmatched junction bases numbered 10, after V lost 0 bases and J lost 5 bases. The germline CDR1 and CDR2 sequences are SEHNR and FQNEAQ (reference sequence). The CDR3 totals 18 residues. The CDR3 loop is CASSLAKSLAGGFETQYF. The CDR3, as DNA: TGTGCCAGCAGCTTAGCGAAGTCACTAGCGGGAGGTTTCGAGACCCAGTACTTC.

This clone was observed a single time. The CDR3 coding sequence is TGTGCCAGCAGTTTAGTAGTAGGGCCGGAGAACACCGGGGAGCTGTTTTTT. This translates into CASSLVVGPENTGELFF. The V and J genes are TRBV27 and TRBJ2-2; D is unresolved. Between the trimmed V and J ends, which lost 2 bases and 1 base, there was a span of 14 bases. CDR1 and CDR2 (germline): MNHEY, SMNVEV (reference sequence). CDR3 length: 17 amino acids.

This clone appeared once. The chain carries TRBV19 and TRBJ1-5, with D perhaps matching TRBD1 (6 bases). With 10 bases removed from V and 6 bases from J, the gap between germline ends came to 25 bases. The CDR3 is 16 amino acids. Germline V gene sequence: CDR1 LNHDA, CDR2 SQIVND (reference sequence). CDR3 amino acids: CATIEGGGQGSQPQHF. The CDR3, as DNA: TGTGCCACCATCGAGGGAGGGGGGCAGGGATCTCAGCCCCAGCATTTT. Full variable domain (rest looked up from reference TRBV19 and TRBJ1-5): DGGITQSPKYLFRKEGQNVTLSCEQNLNHDAMYWYRQDPGQGLRLIYYSQIVNDFQKGDIAEGYSVSREKKESFPLTVTSAQKNPTAFYLCATIEGGGQGSQPQHFGDGTRLSIL.

The chain links TRBV19 to TRBJ1-3; D is ambiguous. Trimming shortened V by 6 bases and J by 0 bases, and 15 bases separated the two germline ends. Germline assignment: CDR1 LNHDA and CDR2 SQIVND (reference sequence). The CDR3 is 16 amino acids. The CDR3 region is CASSEQYGLSGNTIYF. The CDR3 DNA follows: TGTGCCAGTAGCGAACAGTACGGACTCTCTGGAAACACCATATATTTT.

This clone showed up just once. The rearrangement links TRBV5-6 to TRBJ2-5; TRBD2 matches at 9 bases. Germline CDR1 SGHDT, CDR2 YYEEEE. With V trimmed by 7 bases and J by 5 bases, 9 bases remained unmatched. CDR3 length: 14 amino acids. CDR3 loop: CASGHLAGEETQYF. CDR3 nucleotide sequence: TGTGCCAGCGGCCACTTAGCGGGAGAGGAGACCCAGTACTTC.

Here the CDR3 DNA reads TGCGCCAGCAGCCAACTAGCGAGGTGGGGTGATGAGCAGTTCTTC. Translated: CASSQLARWGDEQFF. V gene TRBV5-1 combines with J gene TRBJ2-1; 7 positions agree with TRBD2. The CDR3 extends over 15 amino acids. Trimming took 4 bases from V and 8 from J; bases not matched to a gene: 12. CDR1 is SGHRS, CDR2 YFSETQ, per germline.

The chain combines TRBV10-2 with TRBJ2-7, with 9 bases matching TRBD1. J was trimmed by 1 base and V by 2 bases; bases with no gene match: 3. The germline V gene has CDR1 WSHSY and CDR2 SAAADI. There are 15 residues in the CDR3. In DNA, the CDR3 is TGCGCCAGCAGTGAGGCGACAGGGGGGTCCTACGAGCAGTACTTC. It codes for CASSEATGGSYEQYF.

The chain's CDR3 is CASSYGRNTEAFF. CDR3 nucleotides: TGTGCCAGCAGTTACGGCAGGAACACTGAAGCTTTCTTT. This rearrangement joins TRBV6-6 to TRBJ1-1; D ambiguous. The CDR3 spans 13 residues. Germline loops: CDR1 MNHNY, CDR2 SVGAGI (reference sequence). Trimming pared 2 bases from V and 1 base from J, leaving 5 bases between.

The gene calls are TRBV10-2 and TRBJ1-2, with unresolved D. The length of the CDR3 is 13 residues. The germline V gene has CDR1 WSHSY and CDR2 SAAADI. The V end was cut by 0 bases, the J end by 8 bases, with 10 bases between. The CDR3 sequence is CASSESKGYGYTF. The CDR3 DNA is TGCGCCAGCAGTGAGTCGAAAGGTTACGGCTACACCTTC.

This sequence joins TRBV5-1 and TRBJ1-1, with 8 bases matching TRBD1. This CDR3 is built from 14 residues. V shed 2 bases and J 5 bases; nucleotides not matched to a gene: 5. The V gene's germline CDR1 is SGHRS and CDR2 YFSETQ. CDR3 loop: CASSFTGGWTEAFF. The CDR3 DNA follows: TGCGCCAGCAGCTTCACAGGGGGGTGGACTGAAGCTTTCTTT.

The rearrangement uses TRBV3-1 (or the pseudogene TRBV3-2) and TRBJ2-7; TRBD1 aligns across 7 bases. CDR3 size: 17 residues. After removal of 4 bases from V and 1 base from J, the junction contained 13 bases not matched to a gene. CDR1 is LGHDT, CDR2 YNNKEL, per germline (reference sequence). Here the CDR3 DNA reads TGTGCCAGCAGCCGGCCCTTACAGGGGTTAGGATCCTACGAGCAGTACTTC. This gives the protein CASSRPLQGLGSYEQYF.

This clone was detected once. DNA for the CDR3: TGTGCCAGCATATGGGGCAGTATGAACACTGAAGCTTTCTTT. As protein: CASIWGSMNTEAFF. The chain joins TRBV6-5 to TRBJ1-1; weak D call: TRBD1 (5 bases). This CDR3 contains 14 residues. The germline V gene has CDR1 MNHEY and CDR2 SVGAGI. The ends were cut back, 7 bases at V and 0 bases at J, with 12 bases in the middle.